Shown below are 30 T cell receptor beta chains from a single sample sequenced in a study of T cells after posttransplantation cyclophosphamide. Assay: immunoSEQ multiplex PCR; the TCRdb copy retains only in-frame clones and omits some. The sample carries some 19,000 clones, 85% to 90% recorded once. Sampled 1 year posttransplant, controls received myeloablative marrow transplants, methotrexate and a calcineurin inhibitor. Sample: PBMCs, taken roughly 390 days after allogeneic stem cell transplant with calcineurin inhibitor and methotrexate. These receptors came from a female patient between 30 and 39 years old who received an allogeneic stem cell transplant from an unrelated donor, was CMV-positive, and had acute and chronic GVHD. Some of the T cells may derive from the graft donor.

CDR3 coding DNA: TGTGCCAGCAGCTTATCGAGGGCGACTGGCGGGGGATACAATGAGCAGTTCTTC. Translating gives CASSLSRATGGGYNEQFF. The chain is built from TRBV7-2 and TRBJ2-1, with TRBD2 identical over 7 bases. Germline CDR1 is SGHTA and CDR2 is FQGNSA. The length of the CDR3 is 18 residues. The V and J ends lost 2 bases and 4 bases, in that order; junction bases with no gene match: 14.

The chain carries TRBV7-2 and TRBJ2-7; maybe TRBD2 (6 bases). This CDR3 contains 14 residues. The V and J ends lost 3 bases and 0 bases respectively, with 9 bases between them. Germline V gene lookup returns CDR1 SGHTA and CDR2 FQGNSA. CDR3 region: CASSFSSGSYEQYF. Written as DNA, the CDR3 is TGTGCCAGCAGCTTCAGTAGCGGCTCCTACGAGCAGTACTTC.

This chain links TRBV13 with TRBJ2-6; no clear D gene. Germline V gene data show CDR1 as PRHDT and CDR2 as FYEKMQ (reference sequence). This CDR3 contains 15 residues. V was cut by 5 bases and J by 0 bases, with 8 bases left in between. CDR3 DNA sequence: TGTGCCAGCAGCCGAAGGAGCTCTGGGGCCAACGTCCTGACTTTC. Translated, it gives CASSRRSSGANVLTF.

The chain uses TRBV20-1 and TRBJ2-3; D ambiguous. Germline loops: CDR1 DFQATT, CDR2 SNEGSKA (reference sequence). CDR3 length: 11 residues. The ends were cut back, 6 bases at V and 2 bases at J, with 6 bases in the middle. The CDR3 sequence is CSASFTDTQYF. CDR3 DNA sequence: TGCAGTGCCTCGTTCACAGATACGCAGTATTTT.

V gene TRBV5-1 combines with J gene TRBJ1-5, with 8 bases fitting TRBD1. V gave up 4 bases and J gave up 2 bases; unmatched junction bases: 2. The CDR3 sequence is 14 residues long. The V gene's germline CDR1 is SGHRS and CDR2 YFSETQ. Written as DNA, the CDR3 is TGCGCCAGCAGCCCGACAGGGGGCAATCAGCCCCAGCATTTT. Its translation: CASSPTGGNQPQHF.

CDR3 in DNA: TGTGCCAGCAGCTTAAACGATCTAGCGACAGATACGCAGTATTTT. Its translation is CASSLNDLATDTQYF. The chain recombines TRBV7-6 with TRBJ2-3; maybe TRBD2 (6 bases). CDR3 length equals 15 residues. Trimming removed 2 bases at V and 3 bases at J, with 12 bases between. Germline V gene sequence: CDR1 SGHVS, CDR2 FNYEAQ.

On this clone: Since the CDR3 does not end with the conserved phenylalanine or tryptophan, this likely comes from a read error. The V and J genes are TRBV7-9 and TRBJ2-7, with 8 bases lining up with TRBD1. This CDR3 has 12 residues. The V gene's germline CDR1 is SEHNR and CDR2 FQNEAQ (reference sequence). Trimming took 4 bases from V and 8 from J; bases not matched to a gene: 4. CDR3 coding DNA: TGTGCCAGCAGCTCGGGGGACAGGCAGCAGTACGCC. Protein: CASSSGDRQQYA.

V usage is TRBV5-1 and J usage is TRBJ2-1; D is possibly TRBD2 (6 bases). Germline CDR1 is SGHRS and CDR2 is YFSETQ. The CDR3 totals 14 residues. Trimming cost V 5 bases and J 5 bases, with 14 bases left between them. The CDR3 loop reads CASRKWTTNNEQFF. The CDR3 bases are TGCGCCAGCAGGAAATGGACTACTAACAATGAGCAGTTCTTC.

The chain has TRBV28 and TRBJ1-2, with D maybe TRBD1 (6 bases). The CDR3 covers 12 residues. Trimming cost V 3 bases and J 5 bases, with 7 bases left between them. The germline gives CDR1 MDHEN, CDR2 SYDVKM. CDR3 sequence reads: CASSFQGYGYTF. DNA for the CDR3: TGTGCCAGCAGTTTTCAGGGGTATGGCTACACCTTC.

To note about this clone: Within the sample, other DNA sequences also encode this same CDR3. In nucleotides, the CDR3 is TGTGCCAGCAGCTTAGGTCTAGCGGGAGGGTACAATGAGCAGTTCTTC. It translates to CASSLGLAGGYNEQFF. This chain connects TRBV7-2 to TRBJ2-1; 12 nucleotides align to TRBD2. Germline loops: CDR1 SGHTA, CDR2 FQGNSA. This CDR3 contains 16 residues. V was clipped by 1 base and J by 4 bases; unmatched bases: 2.

The CDR3 sequence: CASSLRQEMAQYF. CDR3 coding DNA: TGTGCCAGCAGCTTAAGACAGGAGATGGCCCAGTACTTC. The chain employs TRBV7-8 and TRBJ2-5; perhaps TRBD1 as D (6 bases). Germline loops: CDR1 SGHVS, CDR2 FQNEAQ. This CDR3 spans 13 amino acids. V lost 2 bases to trimming and J lost 9 bases, with 13 bases between them.

The chain combines TRBV4-1 with TRBJ2-1, with TRBD1 matching 10 bases. This CDR3 has 15 residues. The junction had 7 bases not matched to a gene; V was cut back by 4 bases and J by 7 bases. The germline V gene has CDR1 MGHRA and CDR2 YSYEKL. The CDR3, as DNA: TGCGCCAGCAGCCTCCTCGGACAGGGGGGAAATGAGCAGTTCTTC. It encodes CASSLLGQGGNEQFF.

The chain is built from TRBV12-5 and TRBJ2-1; 7 bases line up with TRBD1. CDR3 size: 17 residues. CDR1 is LGHNT and CDR2 is FRNRAP in the germline V gene. J lost 10 bases, V lost 2 bases, and 17 bases had no gene match. CDR3 coding DNA: TGTGCTAGTGGTTTGCCAAAAGGGGGCCCGACATCTTTCGAGCAGTTCTTC. This translates into CASGLPKGGPTSFEQFF. Full variable domain (remainder filled in from reference TRBV12-5 and TRBJ2-1): DARVTQTPRHKVTEMGQEVTMRCQPILGHNTVFWYRQTMMQGLELLAYFRNRAPLDDSGMPKDRFSAEMPDATLATLKIQPSEPRDSAVYFCASGLPKGGPTSFEQFFGPGTRLTVL.

J is TRBJ2-3 and V is TRBV7-3; D not certain. Germline assignment: CDR1 SGHTA and CDR2 FQGTGA. This CDR3 has 15 residues. Trimming removed 2 bases at V and 1 base at J, with 10 bases between. The CDR3 DNA reads TGTGCCAGCAGCTTATTGTCCTCGGGCACAGATACGCAGTATTTT. This translates into CASSLLSSGTDTQYF.

This chain uses TRBV25-1 with TRBJ2-3; D perhaps matches TRBD1 (5 bases). This CDR3 comprises 13 residues. V lost 6 bases to trimming and J lost 1 base, with 8 bases between them. The germline V gene encodes CDR1 MGHDK and CDR2 SYGVNS. CDR3 protein: CASSLGGTDTQYF. The CDR3 DNA reads TGTGCCAGCAGCCTAGGGGGCACAGATACGCAGTATTTT.

The chain is built from TRBV9 and TRBJ2-1, with D perhaps matching TRBD2 (5 bases). The CDR3 loop spans 14 amino acids. Germline CDR1 is SGDLS and CDR2 is YYNGEE. V lost 5 bases and J lost 8, with 17 bases in between. In nucleotides, the CDR3 is TGTGCCAGCAGACCCACACTCAATAGCGATGAGCAGTTCTTC. Its translation is CASRPTLNSDEQFF.

The chain employs TRBV27 and TRBJ1-3, with 9 bases aligning to TRBD1. Germline V lookup: CDR1 MNHEY, CDR2 SMNVEV (reference sequence). Germline trimming cut 5 bases from V and 11 bases from J; bases unmatched to any gene: 10. The length of the CDR3 is 14 residues. The CDR3 DNA reads as TGTGCCAGCAGTACAGGGGGCGCGTCCGCCGCCATATATTTT. Protein: CASSTGGASAAIYF.

The chain couples TRBV19 to TRBJ2-7; 13 bases are shared with TRBD2. The V segment lost 3 bases and the J segment 6 bases; nucleotides outside the gene matches: 11. Germline CDR1 and CDR2: LNHDA and SQIVND (reference sequence). The CDR3 loop spans 17 amino acids. The CDR3 coding sequence is TGTGCCAGTAGTATGAGACTAGCGGGAGGCCCGGGTCTCGAGCAGTACTTC. It translates to CASSMRLAGGPGLEQYF.

This clone was picked up a small number of times. The chain is built from TRBV2 and TRBJ1-5; TRBD1 is a possible D gene (6 bases). The CDR3 sequence is 14 residues long. The V gene's germline CDR1 is SNHLY and CDR2 FYNNEI. V was trimmed by 4 bases and J by 7 bases, leaving 14 bases between them. The CDR3 protein is CASSVERGNQPQHF. CDR3 sequence (DNA): TGTGCCAGCAGTGTGGAAAGGGGGAACCAGCCCCAGCATTTT.

The DNA for the CDR3 is TGCGCCAGCCGACGGGGGGGTTTAGACTATGGCTACACCTTC. It translates to CASRRGGLDYGYTF. The J gene is TRBJ1-2, the V gene TRBV5-1, with D perhaps TRBD1 (5 bases). Germline CDR1 is SGHRS and CDR2 is YFSETQ. Trimming left V 7 bases short and J 3 bases short, with 16 bases between. The CDR3 covers 14 residues.

This clone was recorded once. The V call is TRBV27, the J call TRBJ2-7; 8 bases map to TRBD2. The CDR3 contains 14 residues. V was clipped by 5 bases and J by 4 bases; unmatched bases: 7. Germline CDR1 is MNHEY and CDR2 is SMNVEV (reference sequence). The CDR3 sequence is CASSGGSGKYEQYF. CDR3 sequence (DNA): TGTGCCAGCAGTGGGGGTAGCGGGAAGTACGAGCAGTACTTC.

The chain links TRBV7-2 to TRBJ1-1; D is possibly TRBD1 (6 bases). Germline V gene sequence: CDR1 SGHTA, CDR2 FQGNSA. The V end lost 5 bases, the J end lost 5 bases, and 12 bases lay between the germline ends. This CDR3 contains 13 residues. CDR3: CASSQDRSTEAFF. For the CDR3, the DNA is TGTGCCAGCAGCCAGGACAGAAGTACTGAAGCTTTCTTT.

The chain links TRBV10-3 to TRBJ1-1; D unclear. Trimming cost V 4 bases and J 0 bases, with 24 bases left between them. Germline loops: CDR1 ENHRY, CDR2 SYGVKD. The CDR3 contains 19 residues. CDR3 sequence (DNA): TGTGCCATCAGTGGGTACCAGGCCCTGGGCCCGGCGATGAACACTGAAGCTTTCTTT. Its translation: CAISGYQALGPAMNTEAFF.

This rearrangement joins TRBV19 to TRBJ2-1, with 8 bases matching TRBD2. After removal of 4 bases from V and 9 bases from J, the junction contained 8 bases not matched to a gene. Per germline, CDR1 LNHDA and CDR2 SQIVND (reference sequence). The CDR3 contains 14 residues. The CDR3 nucleotides are TGTGCCAGTAGTAAAGCGGGAGAGGGGAGTGAGCAGTTCTTC. Translating gives CASSKAGEGSEQFF.

This sequence joins TRBV7-8 and TRBJ2-1, with TRBD2 matching 9 bases. CDR1 is SGHVS and CDR2 is FQNEAQ in the germline V gene. The V and J ends lost 0 bases and 5 bases, in that order; junction bases with no gene match: 8. The CDR3 totals 17 residues. The CDR3 spells CASSLASSGRWNNEQFF. CDR3 nucleotide sequence: TGTGCCAGCAGCTTAGCGAGTAGCGGGAGATGGAACAATGAGCAGTTCTTC. Using reference TRBV7-8 and TRBJ2-1 for the parts outside the CDR3, the full variable domain is GAGVSQSPRYKVAKRGQDVALRCDPISGHVSLFWYQQALGQGPEFLTYFQNEAQLDKSGLPSDRFFAERPEGSVSTLKIQRTQQEDSAVYLCASSLASSGRWNNEQFFGPGTRLTVL.

This clone is a singleton in its sample. The genes are TRBV7-9 and TRBJ2-3; 9 bases agree with TRBD1. There are 16 residues in the CDR3. V lost 5 bases to trimming and J lost 1 base; unmatched junction nucleotides: 7. Germline lookup yields CDR1 SEHNR and CDR2 FQNEAQ (reference sequence). The CDR3 protein is CASSSRTGVGTDTQYF. CDR3 coding DNA: TGTGCCAGCAGCAGTCGGACAGGGGTGGGCACAGATACGCAGTATTTT.

The rearrangement links TRBV7-2 to TRBJ1-3; D gene uncertain. Deletions cut 6 bases from V and 0 bases from J, with 15 bases between. The CDR3 is 16 residues long. Germline CDR1 SGHTA, CDR2 FQGNSA. The DNA of the CDR3 is TGTGCCAGCAGTCTAGAGCGTGCCCACTCTGGAAACACCATATATTTT. Translated: CASSLERAHSGNTIYF.

The DNA for the CDR3 is TGTGCCAGCTCATTCACCGGGGAGACTGAAGCTTTCTTT. Protein: CASSFTGETEAFF. The chain recombines TRBV18 with TRBJ1-1; unclear D gene. Trimming shortened V by 5 bases and J by 5 bases, and 12 bases separated the two germline ends. The germline gives CDR1 KGHSH, CDR2 LQKENI. The CDR3 sequence is 13 residues long.

This clone was detected only once. The rearrangement uses TRBV9 and TRBJ2-1, with TRBD1 matching 7 bases. The CDR3 has 15 amino acids. Germline values: CDR1 SGDLS, CDR2 YYNGEE. Germline trimming cut 0 bases from V and 4 bases from J; bases unmatched to any gene: 4. The DNA of the CDR3 is TGTGCCAGCAGCGTAGCACCGGGACAGTACAATGAGCAGTTCTTC. This translates into CASSVAPGQYNEQFF.

The gene calls are TRBV5-1 and TRBJ2-3, with 11 bases fitting TRBD2. The CDR3 covers 16 residues. The germline V gene encodes CDR1 SGHRS and CDR2 YFSETQ. V dropped 0 bases and J dropped 6; count of bases not matched to a gene: 6. CDR3 residues: CASSLGLAGLGDTQYF. The CDR3 region has the DNA TGCGCCAGCAGCTTGGGACTAGCGGGATTAGGCGATACGCAGTATTTT.